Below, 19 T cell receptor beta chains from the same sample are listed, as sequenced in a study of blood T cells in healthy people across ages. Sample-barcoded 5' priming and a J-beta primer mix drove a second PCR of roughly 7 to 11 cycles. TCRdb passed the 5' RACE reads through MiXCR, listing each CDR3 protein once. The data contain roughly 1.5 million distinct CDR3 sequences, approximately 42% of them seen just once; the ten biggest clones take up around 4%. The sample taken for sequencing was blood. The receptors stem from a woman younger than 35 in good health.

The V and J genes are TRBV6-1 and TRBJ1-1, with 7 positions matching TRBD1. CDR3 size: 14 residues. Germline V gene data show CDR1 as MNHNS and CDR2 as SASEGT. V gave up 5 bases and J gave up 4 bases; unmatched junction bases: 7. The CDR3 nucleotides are TGTGCCAGCAGTCAAACCAGGGGGACCACTGAAGCTTTCTTT. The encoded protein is CASSQTRGTTEAFF.

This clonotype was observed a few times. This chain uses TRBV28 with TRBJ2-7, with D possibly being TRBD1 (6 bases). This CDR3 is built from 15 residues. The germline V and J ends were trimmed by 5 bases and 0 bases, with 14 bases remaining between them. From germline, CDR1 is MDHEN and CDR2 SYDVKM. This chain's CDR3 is CASSLQGPSSYEQYF. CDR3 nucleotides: TGTGCCAGCAGTCTACAGGGCCCCAGCTCCTACGAGCAGTACTTC.

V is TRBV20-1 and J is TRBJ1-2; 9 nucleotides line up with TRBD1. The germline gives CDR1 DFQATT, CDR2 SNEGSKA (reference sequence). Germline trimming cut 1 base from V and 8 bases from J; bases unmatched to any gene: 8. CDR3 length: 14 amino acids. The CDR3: CSARGDRVYSGYTF. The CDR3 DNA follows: TGCAGTGCTAGAGGGGACAGGGTGTATTCAGGCTACACCTTC.

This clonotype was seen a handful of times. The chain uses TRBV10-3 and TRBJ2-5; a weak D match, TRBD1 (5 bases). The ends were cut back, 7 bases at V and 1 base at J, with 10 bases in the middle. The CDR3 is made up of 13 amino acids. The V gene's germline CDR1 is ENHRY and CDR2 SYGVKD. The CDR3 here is CAIMGQGQETQYF. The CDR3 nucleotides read TGTGCCATCATGGGCCAGGGCCAAGAGACCCAGTACTTC.

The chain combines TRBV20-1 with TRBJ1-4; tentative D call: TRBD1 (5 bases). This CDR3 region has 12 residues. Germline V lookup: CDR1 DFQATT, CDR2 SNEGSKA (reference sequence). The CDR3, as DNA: TGCAGCAGCAGGGCCTCTAATGAAAAACTGTTTTTT. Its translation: CSSRASNEKLFF.

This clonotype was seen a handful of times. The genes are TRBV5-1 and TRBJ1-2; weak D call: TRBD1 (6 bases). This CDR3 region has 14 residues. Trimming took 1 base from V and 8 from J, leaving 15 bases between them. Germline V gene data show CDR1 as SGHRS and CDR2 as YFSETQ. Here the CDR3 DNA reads TGCGCCAGCAGCTTGTCCAGGGGCTCCCGCGGCTACACCTTC. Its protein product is CASSLSRGSRGYTF.

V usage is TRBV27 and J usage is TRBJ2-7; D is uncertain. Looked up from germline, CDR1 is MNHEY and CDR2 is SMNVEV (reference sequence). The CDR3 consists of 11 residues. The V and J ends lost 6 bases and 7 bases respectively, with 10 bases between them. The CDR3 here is CASRESGEQYF. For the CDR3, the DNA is TGTGCCAGCAGGGAGAGTGGGGAGCAGTACTTC.

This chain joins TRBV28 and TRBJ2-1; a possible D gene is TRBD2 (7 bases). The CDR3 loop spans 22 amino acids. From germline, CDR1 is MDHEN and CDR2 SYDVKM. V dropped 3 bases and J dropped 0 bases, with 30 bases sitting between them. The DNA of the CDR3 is TGTGCCAGCAGTTTGGGCCCTGATTTACGGGGGGCCGCCCTGAGCTCCTACAATGAGCAGTTCTTC. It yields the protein CASSLGPDLRGAALSSYNEQFF.

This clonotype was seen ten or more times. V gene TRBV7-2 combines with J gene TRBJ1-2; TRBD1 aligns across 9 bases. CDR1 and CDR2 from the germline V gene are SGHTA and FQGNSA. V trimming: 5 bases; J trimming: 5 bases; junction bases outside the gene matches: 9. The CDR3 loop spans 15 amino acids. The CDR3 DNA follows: TGTGCCAGCAGCCCATACAGGGGGCAAGGGTATGGCTACACCTTC. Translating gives CASSPYRGQGYGYTF. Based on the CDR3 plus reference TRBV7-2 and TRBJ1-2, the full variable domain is GAGVSQSPSNKVTEKGKDVELRCDPISGHTALYWYRQSLGQGLEFLIYFQGNSAPDKSGLPSDRFSAERTGGSVSTLTIQRTQQEDSAVYLCASSPYRGQGYGYTFGSGTRLTVV.

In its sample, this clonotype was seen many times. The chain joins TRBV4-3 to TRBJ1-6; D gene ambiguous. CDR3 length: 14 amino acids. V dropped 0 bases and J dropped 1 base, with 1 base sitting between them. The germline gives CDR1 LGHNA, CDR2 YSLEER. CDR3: CASSQESYNSPLHF. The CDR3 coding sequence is TGCGCCAGCAGCCAAGAGTCCTATAATTCACCCCTCCACTTT.

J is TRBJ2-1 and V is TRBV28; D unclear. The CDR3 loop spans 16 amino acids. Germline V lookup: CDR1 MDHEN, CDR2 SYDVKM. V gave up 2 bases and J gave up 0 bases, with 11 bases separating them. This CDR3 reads CASSLRWPSSYNEQFF. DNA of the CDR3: TGTGCCAGCAGTTTAAGGTGGCCCAGCTCCTACAATGAGCAGTTCTTC.

CDR3 DNA sequence: TGTGCCAGCAGCTCACCGGGAAGGACAGAGGGGGTCTATGGCTACACCTTC. Translated, it gives CASSSPGRTEGVYGYTF. The J gene is TRBJ1-2, the V gene TRBV7-2, with D possibly matching TRBD1 (6 bases). In germline, CDR1 is SGHTA, CDR2 FQGNSA. The CDR3 extends over 17 amino acids. The V gene lost 4 bases and the J gene lost 4 bases, with 22 bases spanning the gap.

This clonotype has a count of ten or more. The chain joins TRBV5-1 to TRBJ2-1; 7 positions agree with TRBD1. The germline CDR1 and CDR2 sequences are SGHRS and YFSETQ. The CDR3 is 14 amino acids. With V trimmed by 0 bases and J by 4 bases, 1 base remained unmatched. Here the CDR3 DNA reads TGCGCCAGCAGCTTGGAACAGGGGTACAATGAGCAGTTCTTC. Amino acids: CASSLEQGYNEQFF.

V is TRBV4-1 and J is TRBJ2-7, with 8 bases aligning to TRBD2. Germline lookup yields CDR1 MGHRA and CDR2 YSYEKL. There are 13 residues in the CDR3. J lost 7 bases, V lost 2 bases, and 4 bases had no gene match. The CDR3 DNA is TGCGCCAGCAGCCAAACCAGCGGGAGTGAGCAGTACTTC. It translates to CASSQTSGSEQYF.

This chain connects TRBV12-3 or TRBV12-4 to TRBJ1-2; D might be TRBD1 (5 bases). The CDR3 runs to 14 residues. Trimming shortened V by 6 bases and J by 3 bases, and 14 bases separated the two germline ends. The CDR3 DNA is TGTGCCAGCAGAAGAGCTGACAGTGACTATGGCTACACCTTC. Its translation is CASRRADSDYGYTF.

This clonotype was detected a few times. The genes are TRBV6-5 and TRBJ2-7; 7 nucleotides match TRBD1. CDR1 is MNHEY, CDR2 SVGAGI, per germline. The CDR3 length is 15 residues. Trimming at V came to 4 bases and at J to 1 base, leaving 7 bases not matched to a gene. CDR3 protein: CASSLQGMRSYEQYF. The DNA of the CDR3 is TGTGCCAGCAGTTTACAGGGGATGAGGTCCTACGAGCAGTACTTC.

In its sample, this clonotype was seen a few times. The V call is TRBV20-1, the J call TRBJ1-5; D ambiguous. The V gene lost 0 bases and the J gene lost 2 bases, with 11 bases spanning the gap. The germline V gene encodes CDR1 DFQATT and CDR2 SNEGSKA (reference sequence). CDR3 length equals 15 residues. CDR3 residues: CSAREAGKGNQPQHF. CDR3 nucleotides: TGCAGTGCTAGAGAAGCCGGGAAGGGCAATCAGCCCCAGCATTTT.

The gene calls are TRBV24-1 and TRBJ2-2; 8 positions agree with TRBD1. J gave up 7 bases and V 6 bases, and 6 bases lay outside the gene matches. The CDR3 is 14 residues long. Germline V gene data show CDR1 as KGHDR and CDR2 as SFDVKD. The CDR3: CATSTRQGNGELFF. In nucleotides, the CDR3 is TGTGCCACCAGTACCCGACAGGGGAACGGGGAGCTGTTTTTT.

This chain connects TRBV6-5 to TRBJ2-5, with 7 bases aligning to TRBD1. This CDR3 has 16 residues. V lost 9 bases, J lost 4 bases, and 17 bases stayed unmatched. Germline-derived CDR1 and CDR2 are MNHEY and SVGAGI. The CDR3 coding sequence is TGTGCCAGTAGCCCCAACAGGGGAGTTGGAGGAGAGACCCAGTACTTC. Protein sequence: CASSPNRGVGGETQYF.